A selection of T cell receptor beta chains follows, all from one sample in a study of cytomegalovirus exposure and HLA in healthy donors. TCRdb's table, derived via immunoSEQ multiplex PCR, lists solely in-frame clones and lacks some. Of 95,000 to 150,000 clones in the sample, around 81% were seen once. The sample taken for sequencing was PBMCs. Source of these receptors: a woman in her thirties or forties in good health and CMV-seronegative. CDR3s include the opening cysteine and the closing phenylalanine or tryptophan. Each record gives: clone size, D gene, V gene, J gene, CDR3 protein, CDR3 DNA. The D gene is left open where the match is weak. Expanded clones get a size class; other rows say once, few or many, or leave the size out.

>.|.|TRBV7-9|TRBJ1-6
CASSFLQDNSPLHF
TGCGCCAGCAGCTTTTTACAGGATAATTCACCCCTCCACTTT
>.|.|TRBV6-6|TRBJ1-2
CASRLRGLSYGYTF
TGTGCCAGCAGATTACGAGGGCTGAGCTATGGCTACACCTTC
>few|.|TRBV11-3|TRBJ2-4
CASSFMTGDIQYF
TGTGCCAGCAGCTTTATGACGGGAGACATTCAGTACTTC
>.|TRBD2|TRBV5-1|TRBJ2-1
CASSRDPSGPYNEQFF
TGCGCCAGCAGCCGGGACCCTAGCGGTCCCTACAATGAGCAGTTCTTC
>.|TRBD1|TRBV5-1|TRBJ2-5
CASVGTGQETQYF
TGCGCCAGCGTAGGGACAGGTCAGGAGACCCAGTACTTC
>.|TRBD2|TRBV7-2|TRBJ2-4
CASSLRLAGVGNIQYF
TGTGCCAGCAGCTTACGCCTAGCGGGAGTTGGAAACATTCAGTACTTC
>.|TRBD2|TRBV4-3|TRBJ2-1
CASSPRLGLAGGSSNNEQFF
TGCGCCAGCAGCCCAAGACTGGGACTAGCGGGAGGGAGTTCCAACAATGAGCAGTTCTTC
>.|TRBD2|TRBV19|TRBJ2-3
CASTTSGRGDTQYF
TGTGCCAGTACGACTAGCGGGAGAGGAGATACGCAGTATTTT
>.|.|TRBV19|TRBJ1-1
CASATIAGYPEAFF
TGTGCCAGTGCCACTATTGCGGGATACCCTGAAGCTTTCTTT
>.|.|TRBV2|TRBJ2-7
CASSEYLREYEQYF
TGTGCCAGCAGTGAATATCTCAGGGAATACGAGCAGTACTTC
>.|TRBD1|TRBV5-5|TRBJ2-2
CASSLRTGESGELFF
TGTGCCAGCAGCCTAAGGACAGGCGAGTCCGGGGAGCTGTTTTTT
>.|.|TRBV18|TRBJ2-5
CASSPRRGQETQYF
TGTGCCAGCTCACCAAGAAGAGGGCAAGAGACCCAGTACTTC
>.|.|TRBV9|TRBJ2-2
CASSKSDRNTGELFF
TGTGCCAGCAGCAAATCGGACAGAAACACCGGGGAGCTGTTTTTT
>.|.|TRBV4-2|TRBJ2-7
CASSQAEGTLRYEQYF
TGTGCCAGCAGCCAAGCGGAGGGGACCCTAAGGTACGAGCAGTACTTC
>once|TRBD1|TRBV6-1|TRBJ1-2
CASRKWGTAYGYTF
TGTGCCAGCAGGAAATGGGGGACAGCCTATGGCTACACCTTC
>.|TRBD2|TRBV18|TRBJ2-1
CASSQGWGGLSYNEQFF
TGTGCCAGCTCCCAAGGTTGGGGGGGTCTTTCCTACAATGAGCAGTTCTTC
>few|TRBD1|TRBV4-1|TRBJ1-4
CASSQMDRGRGELFF
TGCGCCAGCAGCCAAATGGACAGGGGGCGCGGGGAACTGTTTTTT
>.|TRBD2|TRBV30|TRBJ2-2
CAWRLAGVSGELFF
TGTGCCTGGAGGCTAGCGGGGGTATCCGGGGAGCTGTTTTTT
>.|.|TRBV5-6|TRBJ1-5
CASSRLRTGNQPQHF
TGTGCCAGCAGCCGGTTACGGACAGGCAATCAGCCCCAGCATTTT
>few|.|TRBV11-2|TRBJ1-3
CASSLGAGNTIYF
TGTGCCAGCAGCTTAGGCGCAGGAAACACCATATATTTT
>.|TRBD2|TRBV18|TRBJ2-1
CASSPSGGALNEQFF
TGTGCCAGCTCCCCTAGCGGGGGGGCCCTCAATGAGCAGTTCTTC
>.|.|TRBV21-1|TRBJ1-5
CASKSRAQGASNQPQHF
TGTGCCAGCAAAAGCCGGGCCCAGGGTGCCAGCAATCAGCCCCAGCATTTT
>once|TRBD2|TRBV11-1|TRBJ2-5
CASSHPPPGLAGVGETQYF
TGTGCCAGCAGCCATCCCCCCCCGGGACTAGCGGGGGTGGGAGAGACCCAGTACTTC
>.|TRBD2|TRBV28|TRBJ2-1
CASSLSLAGEGEQFF
TGTGCCAGCAGTTTATCGCTAGCGGGGGAGGGTGAGCAGTTCTTC
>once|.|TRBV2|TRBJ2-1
CASRTAYNEQFF
TGTGCCAGCAGGACAGCGTACAATGAGCAGTTCTTC
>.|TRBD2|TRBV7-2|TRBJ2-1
CASSLEGLAGWDEQFF
TGTGCCAGCAGCTTAGAGGGACTAGCGGGATGGGATGAGCAGTTCTTC
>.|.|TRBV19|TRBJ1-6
CASALDYNSPLHF
TGTGCCAGTGCACTTGACTATAATTCACCCCTCCACTTT
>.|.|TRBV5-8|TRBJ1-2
CASSAGTPERGYTF
TGTGCCAGCAGCGCCGGGACACCGGAGAGGGGCTACACCTTC
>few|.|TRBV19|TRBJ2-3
CASRGTGSDTQYF
TGTGCCAGTAGGGGGACTGGGTCCGATACGCAGTATTTT
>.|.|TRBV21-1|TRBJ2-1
CASSEQRDNNEQFF
TGTGCCAGCAGCGAACAGCGGGATAACAATGAGCAGTTCTTC
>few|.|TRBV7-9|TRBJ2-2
CASSLMEVGELFF
TGTGCCAGCAGCTTAATGGAGGTCGGGGAGCTGTTTTTT
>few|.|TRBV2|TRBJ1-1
CASNKREGINTEAFF
TGTGCCAGCAACAAGAGGGAGGGAATTAACACTGAAGCTTTCTTT
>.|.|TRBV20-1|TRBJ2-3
CSASLADTQYF
TGCAGTGCTAGTCTTGCGGATACGCAGTATTTT
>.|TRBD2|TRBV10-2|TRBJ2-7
CASRLAGSHEQYF
TGCGCCAGCAGACTAGCGGGTAGCCACGAGCAGTACTTC
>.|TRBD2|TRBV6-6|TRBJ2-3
CASLSGTTDTQYF
TGTGCCAGTTTAAGCGGGACTACAGATACGCAGTATTTT
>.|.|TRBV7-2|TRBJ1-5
CASSLGPGASRPQHF
TGTGCCAGCAGCTTAGGGCCAGGGGCCTCGCGGCCCCAGCATTTT
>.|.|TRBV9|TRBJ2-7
CASKEGSFYEQYF
TGTGCCAGCAAGGAGGGGAGCTTCTACGAGCAGTACTTC
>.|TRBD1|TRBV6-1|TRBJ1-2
CASSERTGGAVYGYTF
TGTGCCAGCAGTGAGAGGACAGGGGGCGCAGTCTATGGCTACACCTTC
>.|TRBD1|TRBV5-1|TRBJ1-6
CASSRRTGAYNSPLHF
TGCGCCAGCAGCCGACGGACAGGGGCCTATAATTCACCCCTCCACTTT
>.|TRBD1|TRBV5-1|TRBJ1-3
CASSRGQGSSGNTIYF
TGCGCCAGCAGCCGTGGACAGGGGAGCTCTGGAAACACCATATATTTT
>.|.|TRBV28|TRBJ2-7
CASSFLNWAYSYEQYF
TGTGCCAGCAGTTTTTTAAATTGGGCCTATTCCTACGAGCAGTACTTC
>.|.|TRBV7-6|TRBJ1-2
CASSPTVGATLGYTF
TGTGCCAGCAGCCCCACCGTAGGGGCCACCCTTGGCTACACCTTC
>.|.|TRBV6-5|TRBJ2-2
CASLRSTGELFF
TGTGCCAGCCTAAGGAGCACCGGGGAGCTGTTTTTT
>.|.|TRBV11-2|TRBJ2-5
CASSPKEQETQYF
TGTGCCAGCAGCCCAAAGGAGCAGGAGACCCAGTACTTC
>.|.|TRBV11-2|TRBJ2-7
CASSLTGRGEQYF
TGTGCCAGCAGCTTAACTGGCAGGGGCGAGCAGTACTTC
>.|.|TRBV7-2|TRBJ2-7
CASRLAPYEQYF
TGTGCCAGCAGACTAGCCCCCTACGAGCAGTACTTC
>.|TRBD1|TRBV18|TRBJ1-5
CASSKQGQGAHQPQHF
TGTGCCAGCTCCAAACAGGGACAGGGGGCGCATCAGCCCCAGCATTTT
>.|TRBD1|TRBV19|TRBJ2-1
CASGTGGSYNEQFF
TGTGCCAGCGGGACAGGGGGCTCCTACAATGAGCAGTTCTTC
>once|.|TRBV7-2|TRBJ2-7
CASSPETGHYEQYF
TGTGCCAGCAGCCCCGAAACAGGGCACTACGAGCAGTACTTC
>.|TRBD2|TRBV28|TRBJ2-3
CASSFGGLVTDTQYF
TGTGCCAGCAGTTTTGGGGGACTAGTCACAGATACGCAGTATTTT
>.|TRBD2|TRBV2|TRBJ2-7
CASSAFLTSGSIEQYF
TGTGCCAGCAGTGCATTTCTGACTAGCGGGAGTATTGAGCAGTACTTC
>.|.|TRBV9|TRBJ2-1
CASSVERETGRTEYNEQFF
TGTGCCAGCAGCGTAGAACGGGAGACAGGGAGAACGGAGTACAATGAGCAGTTCTTC
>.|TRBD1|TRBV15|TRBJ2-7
CATSRGQKLYEQYF
TGTGCCACCAGCCGGGGACAGAAGCTTTACGAGCAGTACTTC
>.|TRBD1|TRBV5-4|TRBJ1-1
CASSFLDRGQEAFF
TGTGCCAGCAGCTTTTTGGACAGGGGGCAAGAAGCTTTCTTT